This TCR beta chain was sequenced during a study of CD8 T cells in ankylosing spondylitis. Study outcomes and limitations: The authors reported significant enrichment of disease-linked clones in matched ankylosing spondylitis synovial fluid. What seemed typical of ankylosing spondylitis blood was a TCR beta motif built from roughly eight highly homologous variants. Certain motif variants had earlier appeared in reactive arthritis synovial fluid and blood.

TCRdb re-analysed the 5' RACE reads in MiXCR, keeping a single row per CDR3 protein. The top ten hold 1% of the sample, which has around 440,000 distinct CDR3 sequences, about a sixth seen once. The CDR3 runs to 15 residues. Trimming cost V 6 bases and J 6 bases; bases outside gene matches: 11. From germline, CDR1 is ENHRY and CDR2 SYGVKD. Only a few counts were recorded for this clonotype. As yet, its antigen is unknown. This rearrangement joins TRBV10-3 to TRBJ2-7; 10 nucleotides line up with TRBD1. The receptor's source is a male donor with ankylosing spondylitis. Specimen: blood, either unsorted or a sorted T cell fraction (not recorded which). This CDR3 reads CAIRDPGQGSGEQYF. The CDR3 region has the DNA TGTGCCATCAGGGACCCGGGACAGGGGTCGGGCGAGCAGTACTTC.